The rows below give T cell receptor beta chains drawn from one sample of a study of T cells in narcolepsy. Profiling relied on immunoSEQ multiplex PCR, and the TCRdb table lists in-frame clones only, not all of them. The top ten hold roughly 1% of the sample, which has about 35,000 clones, around 80% seen once. The sample consisted of memory (CD45RA-) CD4+ T cells from blood. The receptors originated from a human donor in good health. Both conserved end residues are trimmed from each CDR3. The D gene is left open where the match is weak. Size is omitted from some rows. Given values are once, few, many or a class for expanded clones.

TRBV19	TRBJ2-1	-	TRBD1	ASSTGQGYNEQF
TRBV7-3	TRBJ2-1	-	TRBD2	ASSGLAGDEQF
TRBV5-8	TRBJ1-6	-	TRBD1	ASSLGGQGSSPLH
TRBV2	TRBJ1-3	few	-	AIHRYSGNTIY
TRBV4-2	TRBJ2-1	-	TRBD2	ASSQTSGRENEQF
TRBV7-9	TRBJ1-1	-	-	ASSLDLHTEAF
TRBV27	TRBJ1-1	-	-	ASSLSRGTEAF
TRBV28	TRBJ1-5	-	-	ASNRNNQPQH
TRBV5-1	TRBJ1-5	few	-	ASSPGTGGYQPQH
TRBV6-5	TRBJ2-7	-	TRBD1	ASSYGQGANEQY
TRBV7-9	TRBJ1-1	-	-	ASNIPTTVGTEAF
TRBV6-6	TRBJ2-2	few	-	ASSWGTGELF
TRBV2	TRBJ2-2	-	-	ASSVISPRDTGELF
TRBV2	TRBJ2-2	-	-	ASSVVKGSTGELF
TRBV5-1	TRBJ2-2	-	TRBD2	ASSLGGLAGAVGELF
TRBV2	TRBJ2-3	-	-	ASSEEARTQY
TRBV19	TRBJ2-3	-	-	ASSIWAGVTDTQY
TRBV28	TRBJ2-1	-	-	ASTRGSYNEQF
TRBV5-1	TRBJ2-7	-	-	ASSPQGYEQY
TRBV11-2	TRBJ2-7	-	-	ASSLSGGRIPYEQY
TRBV5-1	TRBJ1-2	-	-	ASSLELAGGYT
TRBV6-4	TRBJ2-7	-	-	ASPEGRGHEQY
TRBV6-5	TRBJ1-1	-	-	ASSPQGNTEAF
TRBV20-1	TRBJ2-7	-	-	SATKREQY
TRBV7-6	TRBJ2-1	-	TRBD2	ASSRRLAGFSYNEQF
TRBV9	TRBJ2-1	-	-	ASSPQDGNNEQF
TRBV18	TRBJ1-5	-	TRBD1	ASCSGGDQPQH
TRBV28	TRBJ2-1	-	TRBD2	ASSPGTTLKYNEQF
TRBV20-1	TRBJ1-2	few	TRBD1	SRGTGAGYT
TRBV19	TRBJ2-5	-	TRBD1	ASSKIGQGQGETQY
TRBV28	TRBJ2-3	-	TRBD2	ASSSRAGAGADTQY
TRBV5-5	TRBJ2-7	-	-	ASSYLASTYEQY
TRBV7-2	TRBJ2-1	-	-	ASSLSGQANNEQF
TRBV19	TRBJ2-6	-	-	ASSIGGSGANVLT
TRBV30	TRBJ2-7	few	-	AWSVIGLTYEQY
TRBV28	TRBJ2-5	-	-	ASSFGHQETQY
TRBV9	TRBJ2-5	-	TRBD1	ASSLHPGTGGRAETQY
TRBV15	TRBJ1-3	-	-	ATSRDRASGNTIY
TRBV7-9	TRBJ2-1	-	TRBD2	ASRPLGLAGGPSEQF
TRBV7-3	TRBJ1-6	-	-	ASSLGRSAYNSPLH
TRBV13	TRBJ2-7	-	-	ASSFFRGHEQY
TRBV5-6	TRBJ1-4	-	-	ASSLTVGTVNEKLF
TRBV7-9	TRBJ1-6	-	-	ASSLVGESVLPLH
TRBV1	TRBJ2-1	-	-	TSSQDTGLAGDRSYNEQF
TRBV11-2	TRBJ2-7	-	TRBD2	ASSPGGSSYEQY
TRBV4-3	TRBJ2-7	-	TRBD2	ASSPRRPSAGGYEQY